This entry lists 22 T cell receptor beta chains sequenced from one sample in a study of CD8 T cells in Susac syndrome. Random hexamers were used to reverse transcribe roughly 0.45 to 1 ug of RNA. TCRdb independently ran MiXCR on the immunoSEQ multiplex PCR reads; one entry per CDR3 protein. This sample has fewer than 80,000 distinct CDR3 sequences, with roughly 94% found just once. The sample taken for sequencing was CD8+ T cells from PBMCs. The receptors were gathered from a human donor with Susac syndrome.

This clonotype was picked up one time. V usage is TRBV7-9 and J usage is TRBJ2-1, with D perhaps matching TRBD1 (5 bases). CDR3 size: 12 residues. The V and J ends lost 5 bases and 7 bases respectively, with 9 bases between them. CDR1 and CDR2 from the germline V gene are SEHNR and FQNEAQ (reference sequence). The DNA of the CDR3 is TGTGCCAGCAGCCCAGGGTGGAATGAGCAGTTCTTC. Translated, it gives CASSPGWNEQFF.

The CDR3 DNA reads TGTGCCAGCAGCCCCCCTAGCGGGGGGGAGGGTGAGCAGTTCTTC. Its translation is CASSPPSGGEGEQFF. The chain joins TRBV5-4 to TRBJ2-1, with TRBD2 identical over 12 bases. V gave up 4 bases and J gave up 9 bases; unmatched junction bases: 8. The CDR3 loop spans 15 amino acids. CDR1 is SGHNT and CDR2 is YYREEE in the germline V gene (reference sequence). The variable domain in full, with the rest retrieved from reference TRBV5-4 and TRBJ2-1, is ETGVTQSPTHLIKTRGQQVTLRCSSQSGHNTVSWYQQALGQGPQFIFQYYREEENGRGNFPPRFSGLQFPNYSSELNVNALELDDSALYLCASSPPSGGEGEQFFGPGTRLTVL.

The chain uses TRBV4-1 and TRBJ1-1; no reliable D call. Germline assignment: CDR1 MGHRA and CDR2 YSYEKL. The length of the CDR3 is 14 residues. V shed 4 bases and J shed 1 base, with 10 bases lying between them. DNA of the CDR3: TGCGCCAGCAGCCTCAGCGACGAGAACACTGAAGCTTTCTTT. Its protein is CASSLSDENTEAFF.

The V gene is TRBV11-2, the J gene TRBJ2-1; 8 bases line up with TRBD1. There are 14 residues in the CDR3. Germline CDR1 SGHAT, CDR2 FQNNGV. V was pared by 1 base and J by 12 bases, with 8 bases of the junction left unmatched. CDR3 in amino acids: CASSLVGQGLTQFF. CDR3 DNA: TGTGCCAGCAGCTTAGTTGGACAGGGCTTAACGCAGTTCTTC.

This clonotype occurred once. This chain connects TRBV24-1 to TRBJ2-1; TRBD1 agrees at 7 bases. Germline V gene data show CDR1 as KGHDR and CDR2 as SFDVKD. CDR3 length: 13 amino acids. V dropped 6 bases and J dropped 8; count of bases not matched to a gene: 6. DNA of the CDR3: TGTGCCACCAGTCACAGGGGCTGGGATGAGCAGTTCTTC. It translates to CATSHRGWDEQFF.

The chain is built from TRBV4-1 and TRBJ2-1; weak D call: TRBD1 (6 bases). V shed 4 bases and J shed 14 bases, with 12 bases lying between them. The CDR3 has 11 amino acids. Germline V CDR1 and CDR2: MGHRA, YSYEKL. CDR3 coding DNA: TGCGCCAGCAGCCTCGGACAGTTCAAGTTCTTC. As protein: CASSLGQFKFF.

This sequence joins TRBV5-1 and TRBJ1-2; no definite D call. This CDR3 region has 15 residues. V lost 0 bases, J lost 1 base, and 10 bases lay in between. CDR1 is SGHRS, CDR2 YFSETQ, per germline. Written as DNA, the CDR3 is TGCGCCAGCAGCTTGGAAAGGGCCCTTAACTATGGCTACACCTTC. Residues: CASSLERALNYGYTF.

CDR3 residues: CASSVGSRPYEQYF. CDR3 sequence (DNA): TGTGCCAGCAGCGTAGGTTCTCGGCCCTACGAGCAGTACTTC. This chain links TRBV9 with TRBJ2-7; D uncertain. V gave up 0 bases and J gave up 2 bases, with 9 bases separating them. The CDR3 is 14 residues long. Germline values: CDR1 SGDLS, CDR2 YYNGEE.

The chain joins TRBV7-6 to TRBJ2-7; 11 bases line up with TRBD1. Unmatched junction bases numbered 5, after V lost 2 bases and J lost 5 bases. The CDR3 loop spans 15 amino acids. The germline gives CDR1 SGHVS, CDR2 FNYEAQ. The CDR3 coding sequence is TGTGCCAGCAGCTTAAGGGGACAGGGGGTTCACGAGCAGTACTTC. Translating gives CASSLRGQGVHEQYF.

The rearrangement uses TRBV2 and TRBJ1-1; D is possibly TRBD1 (6 bases). CDR1 and CDR2 (germline): SNHLY, FYNNEI. There are 11 residues in the CDR3. Between the trimmed V and J ends, which lost 8 bases and 4 bases, there was a span of 8 bases. The DNA of the CDR3 is TGTGCCAGCTTAGGGGGCACTGAAGCTTTCTTT. Amino acid sequence: CASLGGTEAFF.

The chain is built from TRBV5-4 and TRBJ2-7, with 7 nucleotides matching TRBD2. The V and J ends lost 2 bases and 3 bases, in that order; junction bases with no gene match: 2. Germline V gives CDR1 SGHNT, CDR2 YYREEE (reference sequence). CDR3 length: 13 residues. In DNA form, the CDR3 reads TGTGCCAGCAGCTTAAAGCGGGGCTACGAGCAGTACTTC. Protein: CASSLKRGYEQYF.

This chain links TRBV7-2 with TRBJ2-7; a weak D match, TRBD1 (6 bases). Looked up from germline, CDR1 is SGHTA and CDR2 is FQGNSA. The germline V and J ends were trimmed by 5 bases and 4 bases, with 15 bases remaining between them. The CDR3 covers 14 residues. The CDR3: CASSPPGVWYEQYF. CDR3 DNA: TGTGCCAGCAGCCCCCCAGGGGTATGGTACGAGCAGTACTTC.

The V gene is TRBV28, the J gene TRBJ2-7, with 10 bases lining up with TRBD1. The CDR3 has 19 residues. Per the germline V gene, CDR1 is MDHEN and CDR2 is SYDVKM. Trimming took 4 bases from V and 1 from J; bases not matched to a gene: 16. This chain's CDR3 is CASSSLVNWGTGDSYEQYF. The CDR3 DNA sequence: TGTGCCAGCAGTTCCCTCGTAAATTGGGGGACAGGGGATTCCTACGAGCAGTACTTC. Full variable domain (outside the CDR3, taken from reference TRBV28 and TRBJ2-7): DVKVTQSSRYLVKRTGEKVFLECVQDMDHENMFWYRQDPGLGLRLIYFSYDVKMKEKGDIPEGYSVSREKKERFSLILESASTNQTSMYLCASSSLVNWGTGDSYEQYFGPGTRLTVT.

A word on this clonotype: At one end, the junction sequence differs from germline, possibly due to a read error. The chain employs TRBV28 and TRBJ1-3, with D possibly being TRBD1 (5 bases). Germline CDR1 and CDR2: MDHEN and SYDVKM. The CDR3 runs to 12 residues. CDR3 coding DNA: TGTGCCAGCAGCCGGGGCCCCCTCAAAAGGGATTTT. Amino acid sequence: CASSRGPLKRDF.

The chain combines TRBV29-1 with TRBJ2-6, with D unresolved. Germline CDR1 SQVTM, CDR2 ANQGSEA. The CDR3 is 11 amino acids. Trimming took 4 bases from V and 14 from J, leaving 12 bases between them. In DNA, the CDR3 is TGCAGCGTTGTGGACGATTTGCTCCTGACTTTC. Translated, it gives CSVVDDLLLTF. The full variable domain, completed using reference TRBV29-1 and TRBJ2-6, is SAVISQKPSRDICQRGTSLTIQCQVDSQVTMMFWYRQQPGQSLTLIATANQGSEATYESGFVIDKFPISRPNLTFSTLTVSNMSPEDSSIYLCSVVDDLLLTFGAGSRLTVL.

This clonotype appeared once. This chain uses TRBV20-1 with TRBJ1-2; a possible D gene is TRBD1 (6 bases). The V gene's germline CDR1 is DFQATT and CDR2 SNEGSKA (reference sequence). The CDR3 totals 12 residues. V lost 6 bases, J lost 5 bases, and 13 bases lay in between. The CDR3 coding sequence is TGCAGTGCCCTGGTTAGGGGGTATGGCTACACCTTC. Protein sequence: CSALVRGYGYTF.

The chain carries TRBV20-1 and TRBJ1-2, with a weak D call TRBD1 (5 bases). Trimming shortened V by 3 bases and J by 3 bases, and 11 bases separated the two germline ends. Germline V CDR1 and CDR2: DFQATT, SNEGSKA (reference sequence). There are 13 residues in the CDR3. CDR3 bases: TGCAGTGCTAGGGGGAGGGGCTACTATGGCTACACCTTC. Encoded protein: CSARGRGYYGYTF.

This clonotype was seen only once. The genes are TRBV7-2 and TRBJ1-1; perhaps TRBD1 as D (5 bases). Germline CDR1 SGHTA, CDR2 FQGNSA. Trimming left V 5 bases short and J 3 bases short, with 13 bases between. This CDR3 spans 14 amino acids. CDR3 sequence reads: CASSPLGGDTEAFF. The CDR3 DNA sequence: TGTGCCAGCAGCCCCTTAGGAGGGGACACTGAAGCTTTCTTT.

This sequence joins TRBV7-3 and TRBJ2-7; no clear D gene. The CDR3 spans 12 residues. Trimming stripped 5 bases from V and 3 bases from J, with 8 bases between. Germline V gene lookup returns CDR1 SGHTA and CDR2 FQGTGA. In DNA form, the CDR3 reads TGTGCCAGCAGCCCGGACGGCTACGAGCAGTACTTC. The encoded protein is CASSPDGYEQYF.

The chain has TRBV6-5 and TRBJ2-7; D is possibly TRBD1 or TRBD2 (6 bases each). V lost 6 bases and J lost 6, with 18 bases in between. The CDR3 has 14 residues. CDR1 MNHEY and CDR2 SVGAGI come from the germline V gene. The CDR3 bases are TGTGCCAGCAGCCTCCGGAGGGGGGCAAGCGAGCAGTACTTC. Its protein is CASSLRRGASEQYF.

The chain uses TRBV13 and TRBJ1-5; D is undetermined. Trimming pared 1 base from V and 6 bases from J, leaving 7 bases between. Germline V CDR1 and CDR2: PRHDT, FYEKMQ (reference sequence). This CDR3 is built from 13 residues. The CDR3 loop reads CASSLAFVQPQHF. For the CDR3, the DNA is TGTGCCAGCAGCTTAGCATTCGTTCAGCCCCAGCATTTT.

The chain combines TRBV15 with TRBJ2-3, with a tentative D call TRBD2 (6 bases). Trimming took 8 bases from V and 0 from J, leaving 9 bases between them. The V gene's germline CDR1 is LNHNV and CDR2 YYDKDF (reference sequence). This CDR3 comprises 13 residues. CDR3 region: CATRGGSTDTQYF. CDR3 coding DNA: TGTGCCACCCGGGGAGGCAGCACAGATACGCAGTATTTT. The full variable domain, completed using reference TRBV15 and TRBJ2-3, is DAMVIQNPRYQVTQFGKPVTLSCSQTLNHNVMYWYQQKSSQAPKLLFHYYDKDFNNEADTPDNFQSRRPNTSFCFLDIRSPGLGDTAMYLCATRGGSTDTQYFGPGTRLTVL.